One and the same sample provided the 16 T cell receptor beta chains below, sequenced in a study of blood T cell repertoires in COVID-19 (dated by TCRdb to 2020 to 2021). Library method: the immunoSEQ multiplex PCR assay. TCRdb took this table from immuneACCESS and kept in-frame rearrangements with V and J called. Such tables lack part of the clones; where checked against another copy, unresolved V genes explain under half of the gap, and the rest is unexplained. The sample yields fewer than 350,000 clones; 90% were counted once. The biggest ten clones account for under 7% of the sample. The sequencing sample was made of peripheral blood. All receptors come from a woman under 40 with COVID-19, enrolled during active disease.

This chain uses TRBV18 with TRBJ1-2; 7 positions match TRBD1. CDR3 length equals 13 residues. Trimming took 2 bases from V and 6 from J; bases not matched to a gene: 3. Looked up from germline, CDR1 is KGHSH and CDR2 is LQKENI. The CDR3 DNA follows: TGTGCCAGCTCACCAACGACAGGGAATGGCTACACCTTC. This encodes CASSPTTGNGYTF. The whole variable domain, remainder taken from reference TRBV18 and TRBJ1-2, is NAGVMQNPRHLVRRRGQEARLRCSPMKGHSHVYWYRQLPEEGLKFMVYLQKENIIDESGMPKERFSAEFPKEGPSILRIQQVVRGDSAAYFCASSPTTGNGYTFGSGTRLTVV.

The rearrangement links TRBV5-1 to TRBJ1-1; 8 bases fit TRBD1. V lost 4 bases and J lost 3; bases outside the gene matches: 5. The germline gives CDR1 SGHRS, CDR2 YFSETQ. This CDR3 region has 14 residues. The DNA of the CDR3 is TGCGCCAGCAGCATACAGGGGGGAGACACTGAAGCTTTCTTT. It encodes CASSIQGGDTEAFF. Based on the CDR3 plus reference TRBV5-1 and TRBJ1-1, the full variable domain is KAGVTQTPRYLIKTRGQQVTLSCSPISGHRSVSWYQQTPGQGLQFLFEYFSETQRNKGNFPGRFSGRQFSNSRSEMNVSTLELGDSALYLCASSIQGGDTEAFFGQGTRLTVV.

This sequence joins TRBV6-5 and TRBJ2-7, with 7 bases identical to TRBD2. V shed 4 bases and J 6 bases; nucleotides not matched to a gene: 9. The CDR3 is 14 residues long. CDR1 is MNHEY and CDR2 is SVGAGI in the germline V gene. CDR3 sequence reads: CASSWSPGEGEQYF. CDR3 sequence (DNA): TGTGCCAGCAGTTGGTCTCCGGGGGAGGGCGAGCAGTACTTC.

The rearrangement uses TRBV18 and TRBJ2-7; D may be TRBD2 (5 bases). V gave up 6 bases and J gave up 2 bases, with 17 bases separating them. This CDR3 contains 15 residues. Germline CDR1 is KGHSH and CDR2 is LQKENI. As DNA, the CDR3 is TGTGCCAGCTCCCCTGGGGTTAGCGAGGCCTACGAGCAGTACTTC. The encoded protein is CASSPGVSEAYEQYF.

The CDR3 spells CASSLARETQYF. The CDR3 DNA follows: TGTGCCAGCAGCTTGGCACGGGAGACCCAGTACTTC. This chain connects TRBV5-4 to TRBJ2-5; D not resolved. The CDR3 runs 12 residues. Germline V lookup: CDR1 SGHNT, CDR2 YYREEE (reference sequence). V gave up 0 bases and J gave up 5 bases, with 5 bases separating them.

The rearrangement uses TRBV30 and TRBJ2-2, with a weak D call TRBD2 (5 bases). Germline CDR1 reads GTSNPN; CDR2 reads SVGIG (reference sequence). CDR3 length: 13 residues. Trimming took 3 bases from V and 5 from J, leaving 10 bases between them. Here the CDR3 reads CAWSRGETGELFF. In DNA, the CDR3 is TGTGCCTGGAGCCGGGGTGAAACCGGGGAGCTGTTTTTT.

This chain connects TRBV10-2 to TRBJ1-5, with TRBD1 matching over 12 bases. CDR3 length: 16 residues. Germline V lookup: CDR1 WSHSY, CDR2 SAAADI. The J segment lost 7 bases and the V segment lost 2 bases, leaving 6 bases of the junction unmatched. The CDR3 nucleotides read TGCGCCAGCAGTGAGATTTTGGGGACAGGGGGCCAGCCCCAGCATTTT. Protein sequence: CASSEILGTGGQPQHF.

The V and J genes are TRBV5-6 and TRBJ2-5; 8 positions match TRBD2. CDR1 and CDR2 from the germline V gene are SGHDT and YYEEEE. This CDR3 is built from 15 residues. The ends lost 5 bases at V and 1 base at J; junction bases unmatched: 7. Written as DNA, the CDR3 is TGTGCCAGCAGTATACGAACTAGCGGCCAAGAGACCCAGTACTTC. This codes for CASSIRTSGQETQYF. Using reference TRBV5-6 and TRBJ2-5 for the parts outside the CDR3, the full variable domain is DAGVTQSPTHLIKTRGQQVTLRCSPKSGHDTVSWYQQALGQGPQFIFQYYEEEERQRGNFPDRFSGHQFPNYSSELNVNALLLGDSALYLCASSIRTSGQETQYFGPGTRLLVL.

V gene TRBV29-1 combines with J gene TRBJ1-1; D not resolved. Germline V lookup: CDR1 SQVTM, CDR2 ANQGSEA. Trimming removed 6 bases from V and 2 bases from J, with 13 bases in between. CDR3 length: 13 amino acids. Here the CDR3 reads CSVSRTINTEAFF. The CDR3, as DNA: TGCAGCGTGAGCCGGACTATCAACACTGAAGCTTTCTTT.

The chain carries TRBV28 and TRBJ1-2; TRBD1 matches at 8 bases. V shed 6 bases, J shed 4 bases, and the junction held 10 bases outside the gene matches. CDR1 is MDHEN, CDR2 SYDVKM, per germline. This CDR3 spans 15 amino acids. This CDR3 reads CASSRKRTGLYGYTF. The CDR3, as DNA: TGTGCCAGCAGCCGAAAAAGGACAGGGCTCTATGGCTACACCTTC.

This chain connects TRBV9 to TRBJ2-2; 7 nucleotides line up with TRBD2. V trimming: 7 bases; J trimming: 7 bases; junction bases outside the gene matches: 13. CDR1 and CDR2 (germline): SGDLS, YYNGEE. The CDR3 contains 15 residues. The CDR3 region has the DNA TGTGCCAGCTCCTCCCCCCGCGGGAGAGGCGGGGAGCTGTTTTTT. Encoded protein: CASSSPRGRGGELFF.

Here the CDR3 reads CASSLRLAGSYNEQFF. The CDR3 DNA reads as TGTGCCAGCAGCTTAAGACTAGCGGGCTCCTACAATGAGCAGTTCTTC. This sequence joins TRBV7-2 and TRBJ2-1, with TRBD2 identical over 10 bases. From germline, CDR1 is SGHTA and CDR2 FQGNSA. The CDR3 is 16 amino acids. J was trimmed by 0 bases and V by 2 bases; bases with no gene match: 1.

This sequence joins TRBV5-1 and TRBJ2-6; 9 positions match TRBD1. CDR3 length equals 17 residues. Germline V gene lookup returns CDR1 SGHRS and CDR2 YFSETQ. With 3 bases clipped from V and 0 bases from J, the junction kept 4 bases outside the gene matches. The CDR3 spells CASSWDRADSGANVLTF. The CDR3 bases are TGCGCCAGCAGCTGGGACAGGGCGGACTCTGGGGCCAACGTCCTGACTTTC.

The sample holds one count of this clone. The rearrangement joins TRBV5-1 to TRBJ2-7; maybe TRBD2 (6 bases). CDR1 is SGHRS, CDR2 YFSETQ, per germline. V lost 5 bases and J lost 3, with 18 bases in between. The CDR3 has 15 amino acids. CDR3 amino acids: CASRPSLATNYEQYF. The CDR3 bases are TGCGCCAGCAGACCGTCTCTAGCGACCAACTACGAGCAGTACTTC.

This clone was detected a few times. The chain recombines TRBV10-2 with TRBJ2-2; 11 bases are a match to TRBD2. V shed 8 bases and J 7 bases; nucleotides not matched to a gene: 9. The CDR3 is 15 amino acids. Germline CDR1 reads WSHSY; CDR2 reads SAAADI. The CDR3 region is CASCSGREGFGELFF. CDR3 bases: TGCGCCAGCTGTAGCGGGAGGGAGGGGTTCGGGGAGCTGTTTTTT.

The chain joins TRBV30 to TRBJ1-4; the D gene is possibly TRBD1 (6 bases). This CDR3 has 15 residues. V gave up 4 bases and J gave up 1 base, with 13 bases separating them. The germline V gene has CDR1 GTSNPN and CDR2 SVGIG (reference sequence). This chain's CDR3 is CAWKGDMVTNEKLFF. The CDR3 region has the DNA TGTGCCTGGAAGGGGGACATGGTAACTAATGAAAAACTGTTTTTT.